Sequencing of this TCR beta chain was carried out in a study of CD8+ T cells in alopecia areata. Whole-study context: Patients received oral tofacitinib, 5 to 10 mg twice daily, for moderate-to-severe alopecia areata. Overall study findings and caveats: Scalp clonality, along with expanded CD8+ clones among the top 100, was significantly decreased by tofacitinib.

Treatment given: oral pan-JAK inhibitor, 5-10 mg twice daily. Lesional scalp tissue (obtained by punch biopsy) and peripheral blood were collected from alopecia areata patients. Comments on this clone: The target antigen is unknown.

The V gene end was trimmed by 5 bases and the J gene end by 1 base; junction bases not matched to a gene: 11. Germline CDR1 and CDR2: MNHEY and SMNVEV (reference sequence). The CDR3 spans 17 residues. Once RNA had been extracted, it was reverse transcribed into cDNA to act as the sequencing template. The table came from immunoSEQ multiplex PCR; TCRdb's copy has only in-frame clones and leaves some out. The table lists fewer than 200,000 clones, around 59% of them singletons, with approximately 14% in the top ten. V gene TRBV27 combines with J gene TRBJ2-4, with 7 bases aligning to TRBD1. The sequence came from a human donor with alopecia areata. The material was CD4+ T cells sorted from blood, obtained at week 24, from a patient treated with tofacitinib. For the CDR3, the DNA is TGTGCCAGCAGTCCTACAGGGGAGAAAAGCGCCAAAAACATTCAGTACTTC. Its translation is CASSPTGEKSAKNIQYF.